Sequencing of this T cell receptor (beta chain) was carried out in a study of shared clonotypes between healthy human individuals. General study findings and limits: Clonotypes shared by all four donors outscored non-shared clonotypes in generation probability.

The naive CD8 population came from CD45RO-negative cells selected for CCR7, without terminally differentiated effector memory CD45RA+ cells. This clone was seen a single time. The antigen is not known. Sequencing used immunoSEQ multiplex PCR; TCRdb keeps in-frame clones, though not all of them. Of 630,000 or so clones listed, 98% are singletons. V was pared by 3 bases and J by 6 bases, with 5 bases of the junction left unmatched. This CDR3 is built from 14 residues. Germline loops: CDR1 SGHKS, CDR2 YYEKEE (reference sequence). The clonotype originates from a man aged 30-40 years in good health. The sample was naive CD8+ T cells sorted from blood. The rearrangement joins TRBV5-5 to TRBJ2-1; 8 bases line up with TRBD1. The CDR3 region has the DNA TGTGCCAGCAGCTCGCCCGGGACAGGCAATGAGCAGTTCTTC. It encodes CASSSPGTGNEQFF.